The 13 T cell receptor beta chains below all came from one sample that was sequenced in a study of T cell changes during pregnancy in multiple sclerosis. Libraries were prepared by immunoSEQ multiplex PCR; TCRdb keeps only in-frame clonotypes and omits some of them. In the table there are approximately 70,000 clones, around 90% of which are singletons. This sample comprised peripheral blood, obtained in the third trimester of pregnancy. These receptors were collected from a female donor with multiple sclerosis, enrolled in a pregnancy study.

The rearrangement links TRBV5-4 to TRBJ1-2; TRBD1 is a possible D gene (5 bases). Germline-derived CDR1 and CDR2 are SGHNT and YYREEE (reference sequence). The V and J ends lost 3 bases and 6 bases respectively, with 9 bases between them. This CDR3 comprises 12 residues. CDR3 bases: TGTGCCAGCAGCTGGGGGGAGGATGGCTACACCTTC. This codes for CASSWGEDGYTF.

The chain joins TRBV19 to TRBJ2-1; 9 bases map to TRBD1. V was clipped by 3 bases and J by 4 bases; unmatched bases: 7. The length of the CDR3 is 16 residues. CDR1 and CDR2 from the germline V gene are LNHDA and SQIVND (reference sequence). The CDR3 DNA reads TGTGCCAGTAGTATGGTCGGGACAGGGATGTACAATGAGCAGTTCTTC. Protein product: CASSMVGTGMYNEQFF.

The chain employs TRBV14 and TRBJ1-3; D uncertain. Germline CDR1 SGHDN, CDR2 FVKESK. V was trimmed by 1 base and J by 6 bases, leaving 13 bases between them. The CDR3 length is 15 residues. CDR3 coding DNA: TGTGCCAGCAGCCAAGTAATCAAAACTTTAAACACCATATATTTT. It encodes CASSQVIKTLNTIYF.

This chain connects TRBV5-1 to TRBJ1-5, with 7 bases that match TRBD1. Trimming at V came to 0 bases and at J to 3 bases, leaving 3 bases not matched to a gene. The CDR3 extends over 15 amino acids. Germline V gene lookup returns CDR1 SGHRS and CDR2 YFSETQ. CDR3 sequence (DNA): TGCGCCAGCAGCTTGGGGACAGGAATCAATCAGCCCCAGCATTTT. Protein sequence: CASSLGTGINQPQHF.

V and J are TRBV27 and TRBJ2-1, with 7 bases aligning to TRBD1. The CDR3 has 13 amino acids. CDR1 MNHEY and CDR2 SMNVEV come from the germline V gene (reference sequence). The J segment lost 4 bases and the V segment lost 4 bases, leaving 1 base of the junction unmatched. The CDR3 loop reads CASSWTGYNEQFF. For the CDR3, the DNA is TGTGCCAGCAGTTGGACAGGATACAATGAGCAGTTCTTC.

This chain links TRBV19 with TRBJ1-1; 7 positions agree with TRBD1. CDR1 LNHDA and CDR2 SQIVND come from the germline V gene (reference sequence). Trimming removed 3 bases from V and 2 bases from J; junction bases left unmatched: 6. This CDR3 is built from 15 residues. The CDR3 nucleotides read TGTGCCAGTAGTATTTCGGACAGGATTAACACTGAAGCTTTCTTT. It yields the protein CASSISDRINTEAFF.

J is TRBJ2-7 and V is TRBV5-8; D possibly corresponds to TRBD2 (6 bases). CDR3 length: 15 residues. Trimming stripped 3 bases from V and 5 bases from J, with 18 bases between. In germline, CDR1 is SGHTS, CDR2 YDEGEE. CDR3 amino acids: CASSWGPSAGDEQYF. In DNA, the CDR3 is TGTGCCAGCAGCTGGGGCCCTAGCGCCGGAGACGAGCAGTACTTC.

CDR3 DNA: TGCAGTGGGGGGGGGCAAGAGACCCAGTACTTC. This codes for CSGGGQETQYF. The chain has TRBV20-1 and TRBJ2-5, with 7 bases matching TRBD2. Germline CDR1 is DFQATT and CDR2 is SNEGSKA (reference sequence). Trimming cost V 7 bases and J 2 bases; bases outside gene matches: 1. The length of the CDR3 is 11 residues.

The V call is TRBV28, the J call TRBJ1-2, with D perhaps matching TRBD1 (5 bases). The V end lost 4 bases, the J end lost 6 bases, and 18 bases lay between the germline ends. Germline CDR1 and CDR2: MDHEN and SYDVKM. The CDR3 spans 15 residues. CDR3 coding DNA: TGTGCCAGCAGTTCGGGTACCGGGGGAACCCATGGCTACACCTTC. Amino acid sequence: CASSSGTGGTHGYTF.

Note on this clone: One end of the junction fails to match germline, which may point to a read error. V is TRBV7-7 and J is TRBJ2-1; 14 bases match TRBD2. The CDR3 is 17 residues long. Looked up from germline, CDR1 is SSHAT and CDR2 is FNYEAQ (reference sequence). The CDR3 sequence is CASSLGTSGSSYNEQFF. The CDR3 nucleotides are TGTGCTAGCAGCTTAGGGACTAGCGGGAGCTCCTACAATGAGCAGTTCTTC.

J is TRBJ2-7 and V is TRBV5-4; D is perhaps TRBD2 (5 bases). In germline, CDR1 is SGHNT, CDR2 YYREEE (reference sequence). CDR3 length: 13 residues. V was trimmed by 4 bases and J by 3 bases, leaving 11 bases between them. CDR3 sequence (DNA): TGTGCCAGCAGCCCGGGGATGGTCTACGAGCAGTACTTC. This encodes CASSPGMVYEQYF. Variable domain in full (rest from reference TRBV5-4 and TRBJ2-7): ETGVTQSPTHLIKTRGQQVTLRCSSQSGHNTVSWYQQALGQGPQFIFQYYREEENGRGNFPPRFSGLQFPNYSSELNVNALELDDSALYLCASSPGMVYEQYFGPGTRLTVT.

The chain couples TRBV5-4 to TRBJ2-7; 15 nucleotides match TRBD2. From germline, CDR1 is SGHNT and CDR2 YYREEE (reference sequence). The CDR3 extends over 16 amino acids. Trimming took 4 bases from V and 1 from J; bases not matched to a gene: 3. CDR3 sequence reads: CASSGTSGRSSYEQYF. CDR3 DNA sequence: TGTGCCAGCAGCGGGACTAGCGGGAGGAGTTCCTACGAGCAGTACTTC.

V and J are TRBV19 and TRBJ1-5; D gene ambiguous. V was clipped by 6 bases and J by 6 bases, with 9 bases between them. Germline V lookup: CDR1 LNHDA, CDR2 SQIVND (reference sequence). The CDR3 is 12 residues long. The chain's CDR3 is CASSRVLQPQHF. CDR3 nucleotide sequence: TGTGCCAGTAGCCGGGTCCTTCAGCCCCAGCATTTT.